The rows below give T cell receptor beta chains drawn from one sample of a study of cytomegalovirus exposure and HLA in healthy donors. Assay used: immunoSEQ multiplex PCR; TCRdb lists only in-frame clones, some missing. The profile shows about 77,000 clones, roughly 79% of them singletons. The material sequenced was PBMCs. The receptor set was obtained from a man aged 40-49 years in good health and CMV-seronegative. Both conserved end residues are part of each CDR3. A D gene is named only where the DNA matches it firmly. Clone size is stated in some rows and not others, as once, few, many or a class when expanded.

V gene	CDR3 length	J gene	clone size	D gene	CDR3 protein	CDR3 DNA
TRBV15	15	TRBJ2-1	NA	TRBD1	CATSRGQGAYNEQFF	TGTGCCACCAGCAGAGGACAGGGGGCGTACAATGAGCAGTTCTTC
TRBV2	14	TRBJ1-4	NA	TRBD1	CASRIQGLSGKLFF	TGTGCCAGCAGGATACAGGGGTTATCCGGGAAACTGTTTTTT
TRBV18	17	TRBJ2-5	NA	TRBD1	CASSSLPGQGVQETQYF	TGTGCCAGCTCATCTCTACCGGGACAGGGGGTCCAGGAGACCCAGTACTTC
TRBV5-1	16	TRBJ1-4	NA	NA	CASSLARRATNEKLFF	TGCGCCAGCAGCTTGGCCCGACGGGCAACTAATGAAAAACTGTTTTTT
TRBV6-5	14	TRBJ2-1	few	NA	CASSSPLAANEQFF	TGTGCCAGCAGCTCCCCCCTTGCGGCGAACGAGCAGTTCTTC
TRBV6-4	16	TRBJ2-1	NA	NA	CASSAHVADGIDEQFF	TGTGCCAGCAGTGCCCACGTAGCGGACGGGATCGATGAGCAGTTCTTC
TRBV4-2	14	TRBJ2-5	once	NA	CASSQAGTQETQYF	TGTGCCAGCAGCCAAGCGGGGACTCAAGAGACCCAGTACTTC
TRBV5-6	15	TRBJ1-5	NA	TRBD1	CASSRTGQGNQPQHF	TGTGCCAGCAGCCGTACGGGACAGGGCAATCAGCCCCAGCATTTT
TRBV6-1	12	TRBJ1-1	NA	NA	CASSRVNTEAFF	TGTGCCAGCAGCAGGGTAAACACTGAAGCTTTCTTT
TRBV14	15	TRBJ2-1	NA	NA	CASSASRSSYNEQFF	TGTGCCAGCAGCGCGTCGCGGAGTTCATACAATGAGCAGTTCTTC
TRBV4-2	12	TRBJ2-1	NA	NA	CASSPQNNEQFF	TGTGCCAGCAGCCCACAAAACAATGAGCAGTTCTTC
TRBV9	14	TRBJ2-3	NA	NA	CASSVGGIGDTQYF	TGTGCCAGCAGCGTAGGAGGGATAGGAGATACGCAGTATTTT
TRBV6-1	14	TRBJ2-3	NA	TRBD1	CASAPGTGRDTQYF	TGTGCCAGCGCTCCGGGGACAGGGAGGGATACGCAGTATTTT
TRBV7-8	15	TRBJ1-1	few	NA	CASSRQTGMNTEAFF	TGTGCCAGCAGCCGCCAGACAGGAATGAACACTGAAGCTTTCTTT
TRBV6-1	15	TRBJ2-7	once	TRBD2	CASRGGDARGYEQYF	TGTGCCAGCAGGGGGGGGGACGCTCGGGGATACGAGCAGTACTTC
TRBV5-5	16	TRBJ1-2	NA	NA	CASSLVRTSDRYGYTF	TGTGCCAGCAGCTTGGTGCGGACTTCTGACCGCTATGGCTACACCTTC
TRBV6-5	16	TRBJ1-4	NA	TRBD1	CASSYSFQGAREKLFF	TGTGCCAGCAGTTATTCTTTTCAGGGGGCGAGGGAAAAACTGTTTTTT
TRBV11-2	15	TRBJ1-3	NA	NA	CASSRYDRAGNTIYF	TGTGCCAGCAGCCGATACGACAGAGCCGGAAACACCATATATTTT
TRBV6-1	13	TRBJ1-3	NA	NA	CASSEVGGYTIYF	TGTGCCAGCAGTGAAGTTGGAGGGTACACCATATATTTT
TRBV6-1	14	TRBJ1-5	NA	TRBD1	CASSTGQENQPQHF	TGTGCCAGCAGTACGGGACAGGAGAATCAGCCCCAGCATTTT
TRBV5-5	17	TRBJ1-3	NA	NA	CASSLDPLERSRNTIYF	TGTGCCAGCAGCTTGGACCCCCTTGAACGGTCGAGAAACACCATATATTTT
TRBV12-5	13	TRBJ2-5	NA	NA	CASGRGQQETQYF	TGTGCTAGTGGTCGAGGGCAGCAAGAGACCCAGTACTTC
TRBV19	15	TRBJ2-3	NA	NA	CASSTTTRTTDTQYF	TGTGCCAGTAGCACGACGACTAGGACGACAGATACGCAGTATTTT
TRBV18	14	TRBJ1-2	NA	NA	CASSRSDNLSGYTF	TGTGCCAGCTCACGGTCGGACAACCTTTCCGGCTACACCTTC
TRBV29-1	12	TRBJ2-7	NA	TRBD1	CSGRTGRYEQYF	TGCAGCGGGAGGACAGGACGCTACGAGCAGTACTTC
TRBV7-8	16	TRBJ2-5	NA	NA	CASSLRLTGVQETQYF	TGTGCCAGCAGCTTAAGGTTGACGGGGGTTCAAGAGACCCAGTACTTC
TRBV11-2	17	TRBJ2-4	few	TRBD2	CASSLRGGAGAKNSQYF	TGTGCCAGCAGCCTCCGGGGGGGAGCGGGAGCCAAAAACAGTCAGTACTTC
TRBV5-3	14	TRBJ1-2	NA	NA	CARSLAAVKYGYTF	TGTGCCAGAAGCTTGGCGGCGGTGAAATATGGCTACACCTTC
TRBV30	15	TRBJ2-2	NA	TRBD1	CAWAETGANTGELFF	TGTGCCTGGGCGGAGACAGGGGCGAACACCGGGGAGCTGTTTTTT
TRBV19	16	TRBJ1-2	NA	TRBD1	CASKARTGQNNYGYTF	TGTGCCAGTAAAGCTCGGACAGGGCAAAATAACTATGGCTACACCTTC
TRBV10-3	13	TRBJ2-7	NA	TRBD2	CAIRGEGSYEQYF	TGTGCCATCCGAGGGGAGGGATCCTACGAGCAGTACTTC
TRBV7-8	15	TRBJ2-7	NA	TRBD2	CASSLGSVAGVEQYF	TGTGCCAGCAGCTTAGGGTCTGTAGCGGGAGTCGAGCAGTACTTC
TRBV15	15	TRBJ2-7	few	TRBD2	CATSRRLAGNYEQYF	TGTGCCACCAGCAGACGACTAGCGGGAAACTACGAGCAGTACTTC
TRBV6-5	13	TRBJ2-7	NA	TRBD1	CASTGTGNYEQYF	TGTGCCAGCACCGGGACAGGGAACTACGAGCAGTACTTC
TRBV4-1	15	TRBJ1-1	NA	NA	CASSQVGAGNTEAFF	TGCGCCAGCAGCCAAGTAGGGGCAGGGAACACTGAAGCTTTCTTT
TRBV19	16	TRBJ1-5	NA	NA	CASSISTENSNQPQHF	TGTGCCAGTAGTATTTCTACAGAAAATAGCAATCAGCCCCAGCATTTT
TRBV18	16	TRBJ2-3	NA	TRBD2	CASSLSSGSNADTQYF	TGTGCCAGCTCACTCTCAAGCGGGAGCAATGCAGATACGCAGTATTTT
TRBV2	13	TRBJ1-3	once	NA	CASRSALGNTIYF	TGTGCCAGCAGGAGCGCCCTCGGAAACACCATATATTTT
TRBV25-1	12	TRBJ1-2	NA	NA	CASRVPGRGYTF	TGTGCCAGCAGGGTTCCGGGTCGAGGCTACACCTTC
TRBV28	10	TRBJ1-2	NA	NA	CASSYNSQIF	TGTGCCAGCAGTTACAACTCACAGATTTTC
TRBV10-3	12	TRBJ2-1	once	TRBD2	CAIKTGGDEQFF	TGTGCCATCAAGACGGGAGGAGATGAGCAGTTCTTC
TRBV2	12	TRBJ2-7	NA	NA	CASSGDFYEQYF	TGTGCCAGCAGTGGTGACTTCTACGAGCAGTACTTC
TRBV2	13	TRBJ1-2	NA	TRBD1	CASGQGAHYGYTF	TGTGCCAGCGGGCAGGGGGCCCACTATGGCTACACCTTC
TRBV7-9	13	TRBJ2-1	NA	NA	CSSSLGQPNEQFF	TGTTCCAGCAGCCTGGGACAACCCAATGAGCAGTTCTTC
TRBV7-6	14	TRBJ2-5	NA	TRBD1	CASSLARGRETQYF	TGTGCCAGCAGCTTAGCCAGGGGGCGGGAGACCCAGTACTTC
TRBV5-1	17	TRBJ2-1	NA	TRBD2	CASSENPSGASYNEQFF	TGCGCCAGCAGCGAAAATCCTAGCGGGGCATCCTACAATGAGCAGTTCTTC
TRBV25-1	17	TRBJ1-6	NA	NA	CASSELRGGGIHSPLHF	TGTGCCAGCAGTGAATTGAGGGGAGGGGGAATTCACTCACCCCTCCACTTT
TRBV5-1	13	TRBJ2-7	NA	TRBD1	CASSVGTAYEQYF	TGCGCCAGCAGCGTGGGGACAGCCTACGAGCAGTACTTC
TRBV5-1	14	TRBJ2-7	once	NA	CASSLEQTTYEQYF	TGCGCCAGCAGCTTGGAACAAACCACCTACGAGCAGTACTTC
TRBV7-3	18	TRBJ2-6	NA	TRBD1	CASSLTGTGVSGANVLTF	TGTGCCAGCAGCTTAACGGGGACAGGGGTCTCTGGGGCCAACGTCCTGACTTTC
TRBV7-9	14	TRBJ1-2	NA	TRBD1	CASSLTQGARGYTF	TGTGCCAGCAGTTTAACTCAGGGGGCGCGAGGCTACACCTTC